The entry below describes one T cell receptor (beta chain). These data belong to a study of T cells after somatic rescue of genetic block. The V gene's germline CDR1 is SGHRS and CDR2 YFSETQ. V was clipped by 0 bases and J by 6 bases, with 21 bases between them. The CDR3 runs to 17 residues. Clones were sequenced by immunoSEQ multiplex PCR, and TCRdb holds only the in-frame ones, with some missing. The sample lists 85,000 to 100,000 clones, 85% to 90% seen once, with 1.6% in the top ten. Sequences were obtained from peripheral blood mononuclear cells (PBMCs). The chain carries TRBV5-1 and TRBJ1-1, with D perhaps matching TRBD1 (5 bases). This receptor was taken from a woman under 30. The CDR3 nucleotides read TGCGCCAGCAGCTTGGCCCGTTTGGTTGGGAAGGGGTCTGAAGCTTTCTTT. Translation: CASSLARLVGKGSEAFF.